One sample yielded the 17 T cell receptor beta chains listed below, sequenced in a study of cytomegalovirus exposure and HLA in healthy donors. The PCR used 60 Vbeta and 13 Jbeta primers. The table came from immunoSEQ multiplex PCR; TCRdb's copy has only in-frame clones and leaves some out. The table shows 110,000 to 150,000 clones, with around 79% occurring only once. Sample: PBMCs. These receptors came from a female donor in good health and CMV-seronegative.

This clone was counted between two and nine times. The chain employs TRBV5-6 and TRBJ2-3; maybe TRBD1 (5 bases). This CDR3 contains 17 residues. Trimming stripped 3 bases from V and 2 bases from J, with 19 bases between. Germline CDR1 reads SGHDT; CDR2 reads YYEEEE. CDR3 region: CASSSLGLRVPTDTQYF. The DNA for the CDR3 is TGTGCCAGCAGCTCATTGGGCCTCAGGGTGCCCACAGATACGCAGTATTTT.

V is TRBV25-1 and J is TRBJ2-5, with D possibly TRBD2 on 5 matching bases. The CDR3 contains 15 residues. The V gene's germline CDR1 is MGHDK and CDR2 SYGVNS. V dropped 6 bases and J dropped 4 bases, with 18 bases sitting between them. The CDR3 loop is CASSPDLEGSETQYF. In DNA form, the CDR3 reads TGTGCCAGCAGCCCGGACCTTGAGGGTTCAGAGACCCAGTACTTC. The variable domain in full, with the rest retrieved from reference TRBV25-1 and TRBJ2-5, is EADIYQTPRYLVIGTGKKITLECSQTMGHDKMYWYQQDPGMELHLIHYSYGVNSTEKGDLSSESTVSRIRTEHFPLTLESARPSHTSQYLCASSPDLEGSETQYFGPGTRLLVL.

The chain has TRBV4-1 and TRBJ2-3; possibly TRBD2 for D (5 bases). Trimming stripped 3 bases from V and 4 bases from J, with 14 bases between. This CDR3 is 15 amino acids long. Germline V gene data show CDR1 as MGHRA and CDR2 as YSYEKL. In DNA, the CDR3 is TGCGCCAGCAGCCATGGGAGTCAGTGGTCAGATACGCAGTATTTT. Translation gives CASSHGSQWSDTQYF.

The V gene is TRBV27, the J gene TRBJ2-5, with D possibly TRBD2 on 5 matching bases. Between the trimmed V and J ends, which lost 2 bases and 5 bases, there was a span of 18 bases. The CDR3 totals 16 residues. Germline V CDR1 and CDR2: MNHEY, SMNVEV (reference sequence). CDR3 amino acids: CASSLRGYSLGETQYF. Here the CDR3 DNA reads TGTGCCAGCAGTTTACGGGGTTATAGTCTGGGGGAGACCCAGTACTTC.

The rearrangement joins TRBV28 to TRBJ1-5; no clear D. The CDR3 length is 15 residues. CDR1 is MDHEN and CDR2 is SYDVKM in the germline V gene. The ends were cut back, 2 bases at V and 7 bases at J, with 15 bases in the middle. DNA for the CDR3: TGTGCCAGCAGTTTAGGGTCAGACAATCAGCAGCCCCAGCATTTT. Protein product: CASSLGSDNQQPQHF.

J is TRBJ1-3 and V is TRBV11-2, with 8 positions matching TRBD1. The V and J ends lost 1 base and 4 bases, in that order; junction bases with no gene match: 6. This CDR3 is 16 amino acids long. The germline V gene has CDR1 SGHAT and CDR2 FQNNGV. In nucleotides, the CDR3 is TGTGCCAGCAGCTTAGTCCAGGGGGCGCGCGGAAACACCATATATTTT. It specifies CASSLVQGARGNTIYF.

The chain couples TRBV5-3 to TRBJ2-5, with 11 bases aligning to TRBD2. TRBV5-3 is reported as an ORF; its role is uncertain. V was pared by 4 bases and J by 1 base, with 15 bases of the junction left unmatched. CDR3 size: 19 residues. The chain's CDR3 is CARSTPGLAEGAAQETQYF. Written as DNA, the CDR3 is TGTGCCAGAAGCACTCCGGGACTAGCGGAGGGAGCTGCCCAAGAGACCCAGTACTTC.

This chain uses TRBV2 with TRBJ2-2; 7 bases map to TRBD1. Unmatched junction bases numbered 2, after V lost 6 bases and J lost 1 base. The V gene's germline CDR1 is SNHLY and CDR2 FYNNEI. CDR3 length equals 14 residues. The DNA for the CDR3 is TGTGCCAGCAGAAGGGGGCTGAACACCGGGGAGCTGTTTTTT. Translated, it gives CASRRGLNTGELFF. Complete variable domain (other parts from reference TRBV2 and TRBJ2-2): EPEVTQTPSHQVTQMGQEVILRCVPISNHLYFYWYRQILGQKVEFLVSFYNNEISEKSEIFDDQFSVERPDGSNFTLKIRSTKLEDSAMYFCASRRGLNTGELFFGEGSRLTVL.

This clone has a single count. The V call is TRBV5-1, the J call TRBJ2-7; 11 nucleotides agree with TRBD2. Per the germline V gene, CDR1 is SGHRS and CDR2 is YFSETQ. The V segment lost 1 base and the J segment 3 bases; nucleotides outside the gene matches: 6. CDR3 length: 16 amino acids. The CDR3 loop is CASSLLPGTSGYEQYF. The DNA of the CDR3 is TGCGCCAGCAGCTTGCTTCCCGGGACTAGCGGCTACGAGCAGTACTTC.

This clone was observed many times. The V and J genes are TRBV11-2 and TRBJ1-2, with a weak D call TRBD1 (5 bases). V was clipped by 4 bases and J by 4 bases, with 16 bases between them. The germline V gene has CDR1 SGHAT and CDR2 FQNNGV. CDR3 length: 15 residues. The CDR3 loop is CASSSPGGRTYGYTF. The CDR3 coding sequence is TGTGCCAGCAGCTCGCCGGGGGGACGAACCTATGGCTACACCTTC.

This chain links TRBV5-1 with TRBJ2-7; 9 nucleotides match TRBD1. CDR3 size: 14 residues. After removal of 4 bases from V and 5 bases from J, the junction contained 7 bases not matched to a gene. Germline CDR1 reads SGHRS; CDR2 reads YFSETQ. The CDR3 DNA is TGCGCCAGCAGCCAGGGGGACAGGGTCAACGAGCAGTACTTC. Its translation is CASSQGDRVNEQYF.

The rearrangement joins TRBV28 to TRBJ2-5; weak D call: TRBD2 (6 bases). V was clipped by 5 bases and J by 2 bases, with 18 bases between them. The CDR3 spans 16 residues. Germline V gene lookup returns CDR1 MDHEN and CDR2 SYDVKM. The CDR3 DNA follows: TGTGCCAGCAGTCCCGGACGGGGACTCGAACAAGAGACCCAGTACTTC. It yields the protein CASSPGRGLEQETQYF.

The V gene is TRBV7-6, the J gene TRBJ1-1, with D maybe TRBD1 (6 bases). The CDR3 is 15 residues long. The V and J ends lost 2 bases and 5 bases respectively, with 15 bases between them. CDR1 and CDR2 (germline): SGHVS, FNYEAQ. CDR3 sequence: CASSLYPDSGTEAFF. CDR3 nucleotides: TGTGCCAGCAGCTTATACCCGGACAGTGGAACTGAAGCTTTCTTT.

The chain couples TRBV9 to TRBJ1-2; 7 bases line up with TRBD1. CDR1 and CDR2 from the germline V gene are SGDLS and YYNGEE. Trimming cost V 1 base and J 8 bases; bases outside gene matches: 8. This CDR3 is built from 14 residues. Written as DNA, the CDR3 is TGTGCCAGCAGCGTACGAACAGGGGTTGACGGCTACACCTTC. Amino acids: CASSVRTGVDGYTF.

In this sample, this clone turned up once. The chain links TRBV4-1 to TRBJ1-2; D is possibly TRBD1 (6 bases). The germline V gene encodes CDR1 MGHRA and CDR2 YSYEKL. Trimming cost V 1 base and J 0 bases, with 12 bases left between them. This CDR3 is built from 16 residues. Here the CDR3 DNA reads TGCGCCAGCAGCCAAGGGTACAGGGCGTCTAACTATGGCTACACCTTC. This gives the protein CASSQGYRASNYGYTF.

The V call is TRBV9, the J call TRBJ1-1; 7 nucleotides align to TRBD1. Unmatched junction bases numbered 6, after V lost 4 bases and J lost 3 bases. The length of the CDR3 is 14 residues. Germline V gene data show CDR1 as SGDLS and CDR2 as YYNGEE. The CDR3 coding sequence is TGTGCCAGCAGCAAGACAGGGTCGTACACTGAAGCTTTCTTT. Amino acids: CASSKTGSYTEAFF.

The CDR3 DNA sequence: TGTGCCAGCAGCTCAGGACTAGCAAAAAACATTCAGTACTTC. Protein product: CASSSGLAKNIQYF. The gene calls are TRBV13 and TRBJ2-4; TRBD2 aligns across 8 bases. Germline V gene data show CDR1 as PRHDT and CDR2 as FYEKMQ (reference sequence). This CDR3 has 14 residues. V gave up 4 bases and J gave up 4 bases; unmatched junction bases: 3.